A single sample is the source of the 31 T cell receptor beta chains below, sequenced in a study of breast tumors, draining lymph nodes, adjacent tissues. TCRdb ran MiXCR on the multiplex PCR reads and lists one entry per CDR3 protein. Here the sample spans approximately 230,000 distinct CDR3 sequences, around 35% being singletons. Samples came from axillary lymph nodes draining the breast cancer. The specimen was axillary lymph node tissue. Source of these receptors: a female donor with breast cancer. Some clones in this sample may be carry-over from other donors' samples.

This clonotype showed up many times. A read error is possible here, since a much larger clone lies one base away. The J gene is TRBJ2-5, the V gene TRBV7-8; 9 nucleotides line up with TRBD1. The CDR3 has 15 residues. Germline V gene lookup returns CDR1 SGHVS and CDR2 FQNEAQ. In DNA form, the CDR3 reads TGTGCCAGCAGCTTAGCACAGGGGGCTCGAGAGACCCAGCACTTC. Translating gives CASSLAQGARETQHF.

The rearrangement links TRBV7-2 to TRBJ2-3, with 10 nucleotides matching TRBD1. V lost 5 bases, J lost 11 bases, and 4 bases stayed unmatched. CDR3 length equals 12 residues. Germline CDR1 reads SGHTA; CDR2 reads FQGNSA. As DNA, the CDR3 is TGTGCCAGCAGCCCCGGGACAGGGGAGCAGTATTTT. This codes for CASSPGTGEQYF.

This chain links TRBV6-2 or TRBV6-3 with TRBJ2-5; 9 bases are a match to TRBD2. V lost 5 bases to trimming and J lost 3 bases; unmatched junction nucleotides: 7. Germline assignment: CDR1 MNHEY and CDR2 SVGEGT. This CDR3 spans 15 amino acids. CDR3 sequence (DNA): TGTGCCAGCAGTACCGTAGCGGGGGCGAAAGAGACCCAGTACTTC. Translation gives CASSTVAGAKETQYF.

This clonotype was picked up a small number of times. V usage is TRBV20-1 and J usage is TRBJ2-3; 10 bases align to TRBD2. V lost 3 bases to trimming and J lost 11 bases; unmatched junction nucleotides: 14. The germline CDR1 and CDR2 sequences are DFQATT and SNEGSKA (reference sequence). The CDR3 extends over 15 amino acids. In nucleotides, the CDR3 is TGCAGTGCTAGGGGAGCGGGAGGGCCCCGGAATGAGCAGTATTTT. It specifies CSARGAGGPRNEQYF.

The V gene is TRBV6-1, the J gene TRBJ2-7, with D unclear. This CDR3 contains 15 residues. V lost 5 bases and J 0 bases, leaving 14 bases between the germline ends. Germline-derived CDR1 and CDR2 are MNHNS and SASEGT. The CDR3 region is CASSIQSTTSYEQYF. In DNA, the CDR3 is TGTGCCAGCAGTATTCAGAGTACAACCTCCTACGAGCAGTACTTC.

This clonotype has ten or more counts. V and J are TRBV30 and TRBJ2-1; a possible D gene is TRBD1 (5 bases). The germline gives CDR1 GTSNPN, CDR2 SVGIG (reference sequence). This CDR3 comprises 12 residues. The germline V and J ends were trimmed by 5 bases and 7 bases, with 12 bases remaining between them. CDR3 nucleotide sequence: TGTGCCTGGGGACAACTGGGTAATGAGCAGTTCTTC. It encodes CAWGQLGNEQFF.

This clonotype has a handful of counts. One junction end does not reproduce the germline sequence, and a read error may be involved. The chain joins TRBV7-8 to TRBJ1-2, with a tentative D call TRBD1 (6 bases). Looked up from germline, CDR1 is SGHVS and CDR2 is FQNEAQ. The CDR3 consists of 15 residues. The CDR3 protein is CASSSPGGPYYGYPF. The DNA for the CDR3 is TGTGCCAGCAGCTCACCCGGGGGGCCTTACTATGGCTACCCCTTC.

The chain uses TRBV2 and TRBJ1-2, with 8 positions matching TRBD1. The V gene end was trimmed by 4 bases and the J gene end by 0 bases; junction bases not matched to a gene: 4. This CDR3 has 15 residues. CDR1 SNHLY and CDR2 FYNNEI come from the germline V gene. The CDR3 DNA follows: TGTGCCAGCAGTGGGGACAGGTCCTCTAACTATGGCTACACCTTC. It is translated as CASSGDRSSNYGYTF.

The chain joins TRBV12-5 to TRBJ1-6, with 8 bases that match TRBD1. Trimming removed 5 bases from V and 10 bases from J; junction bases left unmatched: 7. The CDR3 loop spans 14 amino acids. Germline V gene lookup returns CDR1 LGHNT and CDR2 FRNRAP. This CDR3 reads CASGPTGAYSPLHF. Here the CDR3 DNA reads TGTGCTAGTGGTCCGACAGGGGCATACTCACCCCTCCACTTT. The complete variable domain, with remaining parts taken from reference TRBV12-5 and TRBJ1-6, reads DARVTQTPRHKVTEMGQEVTMRCQPILGHNTVFWYRQTMMQGLELLAYFRNRAPLDDSGMPKDRFSAEMPDATLATLKIQPSEPRDSAVYFCASGPTGAYSPLHFGNGTRLTVT.

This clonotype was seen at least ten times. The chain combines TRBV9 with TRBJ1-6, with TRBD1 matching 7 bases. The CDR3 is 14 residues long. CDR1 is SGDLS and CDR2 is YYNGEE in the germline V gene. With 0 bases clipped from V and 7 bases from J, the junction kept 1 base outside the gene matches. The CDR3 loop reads CASSVDRGNSPLHF. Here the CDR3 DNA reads TGTGCCAGCAGCGTAGACAGGGGAAATTCACCCCTCCACTTT.

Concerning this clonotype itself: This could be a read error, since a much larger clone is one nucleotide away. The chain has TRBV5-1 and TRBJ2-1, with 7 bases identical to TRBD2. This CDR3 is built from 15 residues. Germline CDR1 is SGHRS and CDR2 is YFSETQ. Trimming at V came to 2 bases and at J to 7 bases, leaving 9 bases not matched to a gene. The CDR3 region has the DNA TGCGCCAGCAGCTTACAAGCGGGACCATCTAATGAGCAGTTCTTC. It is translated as CASSLQAGPSNEQFF.

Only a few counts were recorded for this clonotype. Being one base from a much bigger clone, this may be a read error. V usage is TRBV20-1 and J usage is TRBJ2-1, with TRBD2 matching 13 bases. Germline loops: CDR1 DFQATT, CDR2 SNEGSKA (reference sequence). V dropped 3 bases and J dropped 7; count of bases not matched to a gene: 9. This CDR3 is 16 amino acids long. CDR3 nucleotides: TGCAGTGCTAGTTTTGGGACTAGCGGGACCGGAAATGAGCAGTTCTTC. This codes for CSASFGTSGTGNEQFF.

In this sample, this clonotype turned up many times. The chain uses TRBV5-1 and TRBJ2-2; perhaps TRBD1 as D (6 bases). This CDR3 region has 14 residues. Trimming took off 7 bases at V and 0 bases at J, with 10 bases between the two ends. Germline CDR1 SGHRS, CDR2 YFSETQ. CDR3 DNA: TGCGCCAGCTATCGGGACACGAACACCGGGGAGCTGTTTTTT. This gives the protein CASYRDTNTGELFF.

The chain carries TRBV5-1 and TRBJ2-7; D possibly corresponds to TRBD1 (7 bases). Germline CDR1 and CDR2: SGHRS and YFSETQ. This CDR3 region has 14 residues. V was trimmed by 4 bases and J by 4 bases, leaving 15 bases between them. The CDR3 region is CASSPGPGGYEQYF. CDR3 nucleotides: TGCGCCAGCAGCCCGGGCCCAGGGGGGTACGAGCAGTACTTC.

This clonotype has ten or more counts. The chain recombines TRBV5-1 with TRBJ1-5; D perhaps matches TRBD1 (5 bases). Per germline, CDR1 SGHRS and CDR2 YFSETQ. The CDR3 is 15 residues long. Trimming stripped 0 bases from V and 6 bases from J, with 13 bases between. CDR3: CASSLVAGQGQPQHF. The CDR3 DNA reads TGCGCCAGCAGCTTGGTTGCAGGGCAGGGTCAGCCCCAGCATTTT. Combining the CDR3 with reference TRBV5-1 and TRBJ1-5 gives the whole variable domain KAGVTQTPRYLIKTRGQQVTLSCSPISGHRSVSWYQQTPGQGLQFLFEYFSETQRNKGNFPGRFSGRQFSNSRSEMNVSTLELGDSALYLCASSLVAGQGQPQHFGDGTRLSIL.

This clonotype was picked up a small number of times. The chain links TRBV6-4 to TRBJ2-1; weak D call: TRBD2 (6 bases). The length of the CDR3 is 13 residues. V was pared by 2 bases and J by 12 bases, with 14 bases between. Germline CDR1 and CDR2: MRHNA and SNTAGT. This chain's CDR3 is CASSDPMSGGQFF. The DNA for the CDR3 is TGTGCCAGCAGTGACCCTATGTCCGGGGGGCAGTTCTTC.

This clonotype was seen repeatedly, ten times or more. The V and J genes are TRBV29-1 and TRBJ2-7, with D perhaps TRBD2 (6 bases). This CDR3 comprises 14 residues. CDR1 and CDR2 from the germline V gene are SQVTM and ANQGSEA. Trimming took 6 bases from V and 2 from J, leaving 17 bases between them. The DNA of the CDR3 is TGCAGCGTGCTATCCCGGGACTCAACCTACGAGCAGTACTTC. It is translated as CSVLSRDSTYEQYF.

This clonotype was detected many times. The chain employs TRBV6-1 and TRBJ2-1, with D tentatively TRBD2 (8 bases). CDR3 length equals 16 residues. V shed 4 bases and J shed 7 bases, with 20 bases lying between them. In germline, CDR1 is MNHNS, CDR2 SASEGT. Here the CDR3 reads CASSVRQGVAGNEQFF. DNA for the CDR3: TGTGCCAGCAGTGTGAGGCAGGGGGTAGCGGGGAATGAGCAGTTCTTC.

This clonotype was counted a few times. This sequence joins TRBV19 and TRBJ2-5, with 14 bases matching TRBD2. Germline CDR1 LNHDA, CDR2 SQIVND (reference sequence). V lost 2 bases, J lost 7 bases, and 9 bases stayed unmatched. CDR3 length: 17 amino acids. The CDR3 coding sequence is TGTGCCAGTAGTATAATGGGACTAGCGGGAGATGCGGGGACCCAGTACTTC. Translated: CASSIMGLAGDAGTQYF.

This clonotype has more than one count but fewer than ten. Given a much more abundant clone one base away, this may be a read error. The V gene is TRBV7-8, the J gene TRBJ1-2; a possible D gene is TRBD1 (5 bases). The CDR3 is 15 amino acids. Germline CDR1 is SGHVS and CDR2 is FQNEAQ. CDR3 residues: CASSHDLGDPYGYPF. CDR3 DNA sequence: TGTGCCAGCAGCCATGACCTGGGGGATCCCTATGGCTACCCCTTC.

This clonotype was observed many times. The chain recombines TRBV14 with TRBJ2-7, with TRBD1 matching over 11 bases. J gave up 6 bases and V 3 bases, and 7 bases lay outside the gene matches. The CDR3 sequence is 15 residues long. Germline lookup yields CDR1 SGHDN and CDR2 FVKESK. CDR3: CASSQTGTGGIEQYF. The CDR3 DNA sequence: TGTGCCAGCAGCCAGACCGGGACAGGGGGGATCGAGCAGTACTTC.

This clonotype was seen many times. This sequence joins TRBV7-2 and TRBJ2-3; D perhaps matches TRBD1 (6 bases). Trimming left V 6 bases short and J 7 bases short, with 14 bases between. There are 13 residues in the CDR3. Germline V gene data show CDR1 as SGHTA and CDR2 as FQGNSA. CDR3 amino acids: CASSPGVANTQYF. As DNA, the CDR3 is TGTGCCAGCAGTCCAGGGGTCGCAAATACGCAGTATTTT.

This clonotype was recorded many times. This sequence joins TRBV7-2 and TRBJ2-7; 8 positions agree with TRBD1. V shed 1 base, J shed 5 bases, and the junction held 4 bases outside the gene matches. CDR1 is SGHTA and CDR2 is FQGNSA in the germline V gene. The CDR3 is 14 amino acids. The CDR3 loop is CASSLGNRGDEQYF. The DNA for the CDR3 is TGTGCCAGCAGCTTAGGTAACAGGGGGGACGAGCAGTACTTC.

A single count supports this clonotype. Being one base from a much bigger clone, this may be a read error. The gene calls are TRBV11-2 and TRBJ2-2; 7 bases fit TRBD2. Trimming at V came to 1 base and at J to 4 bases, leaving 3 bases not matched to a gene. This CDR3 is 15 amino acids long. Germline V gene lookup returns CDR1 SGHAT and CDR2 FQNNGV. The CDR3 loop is CASSLVGGSTGELFF. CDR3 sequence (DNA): TGTGCCAGCAGCTTAGTCGGGGGGTCCACCGGGGAGCTGTTTTTT.

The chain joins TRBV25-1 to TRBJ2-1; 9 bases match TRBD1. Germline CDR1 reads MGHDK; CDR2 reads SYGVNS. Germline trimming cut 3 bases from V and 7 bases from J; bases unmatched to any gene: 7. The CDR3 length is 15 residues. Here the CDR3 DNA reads TGTGCCAGCAGTGACCTGGGACAGGGAGGTAATGAGCAGTTCTTC. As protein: CASSDLGQGGNEQFF.

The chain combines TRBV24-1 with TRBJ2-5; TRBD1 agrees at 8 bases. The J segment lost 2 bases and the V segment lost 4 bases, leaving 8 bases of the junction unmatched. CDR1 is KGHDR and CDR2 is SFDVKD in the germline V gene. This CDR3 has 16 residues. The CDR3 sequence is CATSEPRTGMQETQYF. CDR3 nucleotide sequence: TGTGCCACCAGTGAACCCAGGACAGGGATGCAAGAGACCCAGTACTTC.

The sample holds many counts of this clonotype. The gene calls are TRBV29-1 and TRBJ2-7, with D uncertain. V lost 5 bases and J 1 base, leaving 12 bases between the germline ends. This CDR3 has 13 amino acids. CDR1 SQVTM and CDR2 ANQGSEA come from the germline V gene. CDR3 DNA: TGCAGCGTTATTGGCATATCGTCCTACGAGCAGTACTTC. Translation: CSVIGISSYEQYF.

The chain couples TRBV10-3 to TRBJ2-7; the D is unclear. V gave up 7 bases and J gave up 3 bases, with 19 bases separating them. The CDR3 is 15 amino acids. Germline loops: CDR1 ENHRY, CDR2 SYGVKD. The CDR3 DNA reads TGTGCCATCAACATGGGTGCTAGAGTGGACTACGAGCAGTACTTC. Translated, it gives CAINMGARVDYEQYF.

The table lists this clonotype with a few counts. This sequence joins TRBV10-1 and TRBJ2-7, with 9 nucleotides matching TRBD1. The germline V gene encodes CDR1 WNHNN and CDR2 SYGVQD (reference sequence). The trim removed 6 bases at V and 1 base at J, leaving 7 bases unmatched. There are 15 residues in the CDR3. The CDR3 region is CASSETGTGSYEQYF. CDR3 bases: TGCGCCAGCAGCGAGACCGGGACAGGGTCCTACGAGCAGTACTTC.

CDR3 nucleotides: TGTGCCAGCAGCTCTACCGGGACAGCGATCTCTGGGGCCAACGTCCTGACTTTC. Amino acid sequence: CASSSTGTAISGANVLTF. The chain carries TRBV7-9 and TRBJ2-6, with 7 nucleotides matching TRBD1. Germline CDR1 reads SEHNR; CDR2 reads FQNEAQ (reference sequence). The V gene end was trimmed by 4 bases and the J gene end by 0 bases; junction bases not matched to a gene: 9. The CDR3 is made up of 18 amino acids.

CDR3 nucleotides: TGTGCCAGCACCACCCAAACGAGAAGGAAGGGGGCGGAAAAACTGTTTTTT. It encodes CASTTQTRRKGAEKLFF. The J gene is TRBJ1-4, the V gene TRBV2, with TRBD1 matching 7 bases. Germline CDR1 reads SNHLY; CDR2 reads FYNNEI. The CDR3 is 17 amino acids. The V segment lost 7 bases and the J segment 8 bases; nucleotides outside the gene matches: 19.